Detailed here is one T cell receptor beta chain. Its antigen is currently not known. No per-base quality is available; no much larger clone lies one base away. The record originates from a study of blood T cell repertoires in COVID-19 (dated by TCRdb to between 2020 and 2021). For the study in its entirety: Samples covering the acute and convalescent phases of COVID-19 were provided by collaborators in the United States, Italy and Spain. The prospective study material was composed of cDNA or gDNA derived from T cells, B-cell-depleted T cells, or PBMCs. Deeply sampled blood TCRbeta repertoires from subjects exposed to, actively infected with, or recovered from COVID-19 were included in the dataset. The repertoires were released in a freely available public database meant as a resource for research on the immune response to SARS-CoV-2. Samples were obtained from the ongoing ImmuneRACE study (first 160 participants) and from 1,254 subjects provided by 6 global collaborators. Sample metadata almost always included a de-identified subject ID, COVID-19 status, age in years and sex. HLA class I and class II types, where available, came from metadata supplied by the sample provider rather than from assay-based typing. Points the paper makes about the study in general: The quantity of clinical and demographic metadata differed by source and by participant and was supplied without curation.

TCRbeta CDR3 regions were amplified from genomic DNA using the immunoSEQ Assay, a bias-controlled multiplex PCR. The paper's processing steps were these. The number of nucleated cells in each sample was estimated from the amplification of reference gene primers within the assay. To quantify the absolute abundance of each unique TCRbeta CDR3 rearrangement, sequence reads were collapsed and filtered. For each sample, productive Simpson clonality was calculated by taking the square root of Simpson's diversity index across productive rearrangements. TCRdb re-hosts the immuneACCESS table, in-frame sequences only. Its copies lack some clones; in the studies checked, an unresolved V gene accounts for under half of them, and the cause for the rest is not known. V, J and clone size derive from that table, while D and trimming were established from the DNA sequence. In this sample the table shows 140,000 or so clones, approximately 82% of which occur a single time. Together, the top ten hold roughly 10% of the sample.

Each collaborating institution followed its own protocols to collect whole blood in K2EDTA tubes. For TCRbeta analysis, collaborator samples were shipped as frozen whole blood, as isolated PBMCs, or as DNA extracted from either sample type. This TCR came from a man in his sixties with active or convalescent COVID-19. Specimen: peripheral blood.

The sequenced DNA: TGTGCCAGCAGACTTCCGGGACAGATCTATAGCAATCAGCCCCAGCATTTT. The resulting protein is CASRLPGQIYSNQPQHF. The V and J segments used are TRBV28 and TRBJ1-5, and TRBD1 aligns with 7 junction nucleotides. CDR1 and CDR2, looked up from the germline V gene, are MDHEN and SYDVKM. CDR3 length: 17 amino acids, cysteine to phenylalanine. Only the CDR3 region is kept as DNA, spanning 51 bases read in frame from base 1. Unmatched junction bases come to 11, with V trimmed by 6 bases and J by 0 bases.